Below are 4 T cell receptor beta chains sequenced from a single sample in a study of T cell repertoires in cytomegalovirus infection. Each CDR3 protein gets one entry after TCRdb re-called the reads with MiXCR. Of roughly 250,000 distinct CDR3 sequences listed, approximately 22% are singletons. The source material was CD8+ T cells from PBMCs. Receptor source: a human donor in good health (CMV status not recorded). Some clones in this sample may be carry-over from other donors' samples.

CDR3 sequence reads: CASSLVPSVDEQFF. Written as DNA, the CDR3 is TGTGCCAGCAGCTTGGTTCCTAGCGTGGATGAGCAGTTCTTC. J is TRBJ2-1 and V is TRBV5-5, with a possible D match to TRBD2 (6 bases). The germline CDR1 and CDR2 sequences are SGHKS and YYEKEE (reference sequence). Trimming took off 0 bases at V and 8 bases at J, with 12 bases between the two ends. The CDR3 covers 14 residues.

This clonotype was seen at least ten times. The chain employs TRBV2 and TRBJ2-2; D might be TRBD2 (6 bases). The V gene's germline CDR1 is SNHLY and CDR2 FYNNEI. Trimming took 11 bases from V and 1 from J, leaving 11 bases between them. The CDR3 has 13 amino acids. CDR3 amino acids: CAPGVGNTGELFF. Here the CDR3 DNA reads TGTGCCCCGGGGGTAGGGAACACCGGGGAGCTGTTTTTT.

Of note for this clonotype: A much more abundant neighbour one base away suggests this may be a read error. This chain's CDR3 is CASGLSLVLTEVFF. CDR3 bases: TGTGCTAGTGGTTTATCTTTAGTCCTCACTGAAGTTTTCTTT. V gene TRBV12-5 combines with J gene TRBJ1-1, with D unclear. Germline values: CDR1 LGHNT, CDR2 FRNRAP. There are 14 residues in the CDR3.

This clonotype was detected a few times. A much larger clone lies a single base off, so this may be a read error. The chain carries TRBV6-1 and TRBJ1-2, with a tentative D call TRBD1 (5 bases). Germline V gene data show CDR1 as MNHNS and CDR2 as SASEGT. This CDR3 region has 12 residues. V was shortened by 5 bases and J by 4 bases, with 8 bases between the two germline ends. CDR3 DNA sequence: TGTGCCAGCAGTTCCGACAGCTATGGCTACACCTTC. Protein product: CASSSDSYGYTF.